A selection of T cell receptor beta chains follows, all from one sample in a study of OX40 agonist ivuxolimab in advanced cancers. Libraries were prepared by immunoSEQ multiplex PCR; TCRdb keeps only in-frame clonotypes and omits some of them. The sample has approximately 100,000 clones; roughly 89% are singletons. The source was CD4+ or CD8+ T cells sorted from blood, collected in a trial of the OX40 agonist ivuxolimab. Receptor source: an adult with an advanced solid tumor such as melanoma, head and neck, liver or kidney cancer. Each CDR3 is given with its conserved first and last residue. Fields, in order: V gene, clone size, D gene, J gene, CDR3 protein, CDR3 DNA. D genes are given only for firm matches. Not every row has a clone size; where given, it reads once, few, many or a size class.

TRBV2	-	-	TRBJ1-4	CASSESSGGPNNEKLFF	TGTGCCAGCAGTGAAAGCAGTGGGGGTCCCAATAATGAAAAACTGTTTTTT
TRBV6-5	-	-	TRBJ2-5	CASSYSVGGPGETQYF	TGTGCCAGCAGTTACTCGGTGGGGGGGCCAGGAGAGACCCAGTACTTC
TRBV10-3	-	-	TRBJ2-5	CAISDIGIGGETQYF	TGTGCCATCAGTGATATCGGCATAGGGGGAGAGACCCAGTACTTC
TRBV5-4	-	-	TRBJ2-7	CASSLDGYEQYF	TGTGCCAGCAGCCTGGACGGCTACGAGCAGTACTTC
TRBV6-6	-	-	TRBJ2-5	CASASGTQYF	TGTGCCAGCGCTTCGGGGACCCAGTACTTC
TRBV5-1	once	-	TRBJ2-2	CASSLREMNTGELFF	TGCGCCAGCAGTCTCAGGGAGATGAACACCGGGGAGCTGTTTTTT
TRBV2	-	-	TRBJ1-2	CASKGFRGAYGYTF	TGTGCCAGCAAGGGGTTTAGAGGGGCCTATGGCTACACCTTC
TRBV27	-	-	TRBJ2-1	CASSLYNEQFF	TGTGCCAGCAGTTTGTACAATGAGCAGTTCTTC
TRBV7-7	-	TRBD1	TRBJ2-7	CASSHRQGAGEQYF	TGTGCTAGCAGCCACCGACAGGGGGCGGGGGAGCAGTACTTC
TRBV28	-	TRBD2	TRBJ2-7	CASTPSGIRVRFEQYF	TGTGCCAGCACCCCGAGCGGGATTAGGGTTAGATTCGAGCAGTACTTC
TRBV6-1	-	-	TRBJ2-7	CASKTGYYEQYF	TGTGCCAGCAAGACAGGTTACTACGAGCAGTACTTC
TRBV7-8	-	-	TRBJ2-5	CASSLGVETQYF	TGTGCCAGCAGCTTAGGGGTGGAGACCCAGTACTTC
TRBV2	-	-	TRBJ2-1	CASSEGLNEQFF	TGTGCCAGCAGTGAAGGTCTGAATGAGCAGTTCTTC
TRBV19	-	-	TRBJ2-4	CASSWGYGVAKNIQYF	TGTGCCAGTAGTTGGGGGTATGGGGTAGCCAAAAACATTCAGTACTTC
TRBV2	once	-	TRBJ2-7	CASSAQVPYEQYF	TGTGCCAGCAGTGCGCAGGTACCCTACGAGCAGTACTTC
TRBV14	-	-	TRBJ1-6	CASSQGTANSPLHF	TGTGCCAGCAGCCAAGGGACAGCAAATTCACCCCTCCACTTT
TRBV10-1	-	-	TRBJ2-3	CASSENRTSTDTQYF	TGCGCCAGCAGTGAGAACAGGACTAGCACAGATACGCAGTATTTT
TRBV5-6	-	-	TRBJ2-4	CASSVGQLAYF	TGTGCCAGCAGTGTTGGACAGCTTGCATACTTC
TRBV9	once	-	TRBJ2-3	CASSEQTDTDTQYF	TGTGCCAGCAGCGAACAGACAGATACAGATACGCAGTATTTT
TRBV5-5	-	TRBD1	TRBJ1-2	CASSSPGQGYGYTF	TGTGCCAGCAGCTCTCCGGGACAGGGCTATGGCTACACCTTC
TRBV11-3	-	TRBD1	TRBJ2-1	CASSGQALGEQFF	TGTGCCAGCAGCGGACAGGCCCTCGGTGAGCAGTTCTTC